These 18 T cell receptor beta chains share one sample of origin, sequenced in a study of blood T cells in healthy people across ages. A J-beta primer mix and a sample-barcoded 5' primer were used in a second PCR of about 7 to 11 cycles. MiXCR, applied by TCRdb to the 5' RACE reads, yields one record per CDR3 protein. Among 700,000 to 850,000 distinct CDR3 sequences listed, roughly 50% were seen once. Sequences were obtained from blood. Receptor source: an elderly man in good health.

The chain combines TRBV2 with TRBJ2-7; TRBD1 agrees at 9 bases. J lost 0 bases, V lost 4 bases, and 4 bases had no gene match. The length of the CDR3 is 15 residues. The germline V gene has CDR1 SNHLY and CDR2 FYNNEI. Here the CDR3 reads CASSADRGASYEQYF. In DNA, the CDR3 is TGTGCCAGCAGTGCCGACAGGGGGGCCTCCTACGAGCAGTACTTC.

This clonotype was counted only a few times. V and J are TRBV7-3 and TRBJ2-6; tentatively, D is TRBD2 (5 bases). The CDR3 extends over 17 amino acids. The V gene lost 4 bases and the J gene lost 0 bases, with 13 bases spanning the gap. Germline V gene sequence: CDR1 SGHTA, CDR2 FQGTGA. The CDR3 DNA is TGTGCCAGCAGCTCCCACCTCGGGATCTCTGGGGCCAACGTCCTGACTTTC. It yields the protein CASSSHLGISGANVLTF.

This chain links TRBV28 with TRBJ2-1; D is uncertain. The V and J ends lost 2 bases and 7 bases respectively, with 9 bases between them. CDR3 length equals 13 residues. CDR1 is MDHEN and CDR2 is SYDVKM in the germline V gene. Here the CDR3 reads CASSLIAPNEQFF. In nucleotides, the CDR3 is TGTGCCAGCAGTTTAATAGCCCCAAATGAGCAGTTCTTC.

This chain connects TRBV5-1 to TRBJ2-7; the match to TRBD2 covers 7 bases. This CDR3 has 16 residues. Germline CDR1 is SGHRS and CDR2 is YFSETQ. V shed 4 bases, J shed 0 bases, and the junction held 10 bases outside the gene matches. CDR3 DNA sequence: TGCGCCAGCAGCCTCTTACTAGCGCTGAGCTCCTACGAGCAGTACTTC. Its translation: CASSLLLALSSYEQYF.

This clonotype was seen only a few times. V and J are TRBV6-5 and TRBJ2-6, with unresolved D. Between the trimmed V and J ends, which lost 5 bases and 0 bases, there was a span of 11 bases. The CDR3 covers 16 residues. Germline V gene sequence: CDR1 MNHEY, CDR2 SVGAGI. This chain's CDR3 is CASSPGVLSGANVLTF. The DNA for the CDR3 is TGTGCCAGCAGTCCCGGCGTTCTCTCTGGGGCCAACGTCCTGACTTTC.

This chain joins TRBV29-1 and TRBJ1-2; TRBD1 is a possible D gene (6 bases). This CDR3 contains 12 residues. The ends were cut back, 4 bases at V and 8 bases at J, with 14 bases in the middle. The germline V gene has CDR1 SQVTM and CDR2 ANQGSEA. CDR3 DNA sequence: TGCAGCGTTGTGGGGCTCCAGGGGGGCTACACCTTC. Its protein is CSVVGLQGGYTF.

Many counts were recorded for this clonotype. This chain uses TRBV20-1 with TRBJ2-5, with TRBD2 identical over 10 bases. J lost 4 bases, V lost 2 bases, and 10 bases had no gene match. The CDR3 sequence is 16 residues long. Germline V gene sequence: CDR1 DFQATT, CDR2 SNEGSKA (reference sequence). As DNA, the CDR3 is TGCAGTGCTAGATACCCTAGCGGGAGTTTTCTAGAGACCCAGTACTTC. Protein product: CSARYPSGSFLETQYF.

The V and J genes are TRBV20-1 and TRBJ2-1; TRBD2 matches at 9 bases. The CDR3 extends over 15 amino acids. The germline gives CDR1 DFQATT, CDR2 SNEGSKA (reference sequence). V shed 1 base, J shed 9 bases, and the junction held 10 bases outside the gene matches. The CDR3 loop is CSARAAGGGNGEQFF. The DNA of the CDR3 is TGCAGTGCTAGAGCGGCGGGAGGGGGCAATGGTGAGCAGTTCTTC.

The genes are TRBV12-3 or TRBV12-4 and TRBJ2-5; no clear D gene. The J call may be faulty, since TRBJ2-7 better matches the DNA end. CDR3 length: 12 amino acids. The CDR3 DNA reads as TGTGCCAGCAGCCCCGAGGAAGGCGAGCAGTACTTC. Its translation is CASSPEEGEQYF.

This chain links TRBV9 with TRBJ2-1; D might be TRBD2 (7 bases). Germline assignment: CDR1 SGDLS and CDR2 YYNGEE. This CDR3 contains 15 residues. V was pared by 0 bases and J by 6 bases, with 13 bases between. The chain's CDR3 is CASSVELAGANEQFF. As DNA, the CDR3 is TGTGCCAGCAGCGTAGAGCTCGCGGGGGCCAATGAGCAGTTCTTC.

This chain joins TRBV9 and TRBJ2-7; D is ambiguous. CDR1 and CDR2 (germline): SGDLS, YYNGEE. The germline V and J ends were trimmed by 0 bases and 0 bases, with 10 bases remaining between them. The CDR3 consists of 15 residues. The CDR3 bases are TGTGCCAGCAGCGTAGGTCGGGCCCACTCCTACGAGCAGTACTTC. The encoded protein is CASSVGRAHSYEQYF. The entire variable domain, with the rest obtained from reference TRBV9 and TRBJ2-7, is as follows: DSGVTQTPKHLITATGQRVTLRCSPRSGDLSVYWYQQSLDQGLQFLIQYYNGEERAKGNILERFSAQQFPDLHSELNLSSLELGDSALYFCASSVGRAHSYEQYFGPGTRLTVT.

The rearrangement joins TRBV20-1 to TRBJ1-1; 10 bases line up with TRBD1. The CDR3 sequence is 17 residues long. Germline V gene sequence: CDR1 DFQATT, CDR2 SNEGSKA (reference sequence). V lost 0 bases, J lost 0 bases, and 7 bases stayed unmatched. CDR3 DNA sequence: TGCAGTGCTAGAGATTGGGGACAGGGGCTGATGAACACTGAAGCTTTCTTT. Protein product: CSARDWGQGLMNTEAFF.

This chain connects TRBV10-3 to TRBJ2-3; D tentatively fits TRBD1 or TRBD2 (5 bases each). CDR3 length: 12 amino acids. The V gene's germline CDR1 is ENHRY and CDR2 SYGVKD. Trimming left V 4 bases short and J 10 bases short, with 12 bases between. The CDR3 region is CAISGGEGSQYF. For the CDR3, the DNA is TGTGCCATCAGTGGGGGAGAGGGGTCGCAGTATTTT.

The CDR3 protein is CASSIPGLAGGQETQYF. CDR3 in DNA: TGTGCCAGTAGTATCCCGGGACTAGCGGGAGGGCAAGAGACCCAGTACTTC. V is TRBV19 and J is TRBJ2-5; 16 nucleotides align to TRBD2. Unmatched junction bases numbered 3, after V lost 3 bases and J lost 2 bases. The CDR3 runs 17 residues. Germline CDR1 is LNHDA and CDR2 is SQIVND (reference sequence).

Ten or more counts support this clonotype. The rearrangement uses TRBV10-2 and TRBJ2-7; no clear D gene. CDR3 length: 10 amino acids. From germline, CDR1 is WSHSY and CDR2 SAAADI. Deletions cut 7 bases from V and 3 bases from J, with 4 bases between. The CDR3 DNA is TGCGCCAGCAAGGGCTACGAGCAGTACTTC. Its protein product is CASKGYEQYF.

As concerns this clonotype: The junction and the germline gene differ at one end; a read error may be behind it. The chain recombines TRBV29-1 with TRBJ2-7; D remains unclear. The germline V gene encodes CDR1 SQVTM and CDR2 ANQGSEA. CDR3 length equals 13 residues. In nucleotides, the CDR3 is TGCAACGTTGAAGATCTCCCTCACTACGAGCAGTACTTC. This translates into CNVEDLPHYEQYF.

The rearrangement uses TRBV7-6 and TRBJ2-2; D perhaps matches TRBD1 (5 bases). Trimming pared 1 base from V and 5 bases from J, leaving 23 bases between. Germline CDR1 SGHVS, CDR2 FNYEAQ. This CDR3 is built from 19 residues. CDR3 sequence (DNA): TGTGCCAGCAGCTTAGTGTCAAGCCTCGGGCAGGGCCTAACCGGGGAGCTGTTTTTT. It yields the protein CASSLVSSLGQGLTGELFF.

This chain links TRBV6-6 with TRBJ2-7; D may be TRBD2 (7 bases). Trimming pared 2 bases from V and 3 bases from J, leaving 14 bases between. Germline assignment: CDR1 MNHNY and CDR2 SVGAGI (reference sequence). This CDR3 has 15 amino acids. CDR3 protein: CASSYQGGGDYEQYF. The DNA of the CDR3 is TGTGCCAGCAGTTACCAGGGAGGGGGTGACTACGAGCAGTACTTC.